This TCR beta chain originates from a study of blood T cell repertoires in COVID-19. Study in general: Acute and convalescent COVID-19 specimens originated in the United States, Italy and Spain.

Original processing notes: Researchers report that nucleated cell counts were estimated from reference gene primer amplification. Repertoires were generated with immunoSEQ multiplex PCR, while TCRdb's copy carries only in-frame clones and drops some. V, J and clone size are those of that table, while D and trimming were read from the DNA. This sample has about 110,000 clones, with roughly four fifths found just once. Germline CDR1 SGHTA, CDR2 FQGNSA. J gave up 8 bases and V 3 bases, and 11 bases lay outside the gene matches. The CDR3 consists of 16 residues. The TCR comes from a woman in her fifties or sixties with acute or convalescent COVID-19. The rearrangement links TRBV7-2 to TRBJ2-4; 9 bases are shared with TRBD1. Sequencing was done on a sample of peripheral blood. This CDR3 is CASSFGRQGVSDIQYF. DNA for the CDR3: TGTGCCAGCAGCTTTGGTAGACAGGGGGTGTCGGACATTCAGTACTTC.